This T cell receptor (beta chain) was sequenced during a study of graft-versus-host responses after intestinal transplantation. Findings of the study overall: GvH clones detected in recipient marrow included some appearing first in ileum or blood. Peak circulating GvH clone levels were associated with early post-transplant HvG declines.

Assay used: immunoSEQ multiplex PCR; TCRdb lists only in-frame clones, some missing. The sample has tens of thousands of clones, about 45% seen once. This sample comprised alloreactive CD4+ T cells from a mixed lymphocyte reaction culture, obtained before intestinal transplant. Specified subset: CFSE-low proliferating T cells sorted from approximately 6-day pre-transplant mixed lymphocyte reaction (GvH or HvG direction). This receptor was identified in a human patient who received an intestinal transplant.

The CDR3 protein is CASSVVGAGADTQYF. CDR3 nucleotide sequence: TGTGCCAGCAGCGTAGTCGGGGCGGGGGCAGATACGCAGTATTTT. The chain couples TRBV9 to TRBJ2-3; TRBD2 matches at 7 bases. CDR1 SGDLS and CDR2 YYNGEE come from the germline V gene. The V gene end was trimmed by 0 bases and the J gene end by 4 bases; junction bases not matched to a gene: 5. This CDR3 region has 15 residues.